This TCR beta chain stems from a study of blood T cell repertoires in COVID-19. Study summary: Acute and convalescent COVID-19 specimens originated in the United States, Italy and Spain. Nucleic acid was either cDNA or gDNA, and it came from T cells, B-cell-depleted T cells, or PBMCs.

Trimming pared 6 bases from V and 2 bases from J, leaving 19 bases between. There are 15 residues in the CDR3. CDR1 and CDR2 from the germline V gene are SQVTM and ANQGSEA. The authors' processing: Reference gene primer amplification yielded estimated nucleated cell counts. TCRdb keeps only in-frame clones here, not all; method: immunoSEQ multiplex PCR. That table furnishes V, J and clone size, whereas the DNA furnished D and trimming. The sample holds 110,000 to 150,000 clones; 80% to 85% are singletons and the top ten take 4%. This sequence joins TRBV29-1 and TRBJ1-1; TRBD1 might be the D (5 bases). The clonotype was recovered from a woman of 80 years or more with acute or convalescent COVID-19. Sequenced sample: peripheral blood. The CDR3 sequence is CSVPRQSFDNTEAFF. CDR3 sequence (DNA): TGCAGCGTCCCTAGACAGAGCTTCGACAACACTGAAGCTTTCTTT.